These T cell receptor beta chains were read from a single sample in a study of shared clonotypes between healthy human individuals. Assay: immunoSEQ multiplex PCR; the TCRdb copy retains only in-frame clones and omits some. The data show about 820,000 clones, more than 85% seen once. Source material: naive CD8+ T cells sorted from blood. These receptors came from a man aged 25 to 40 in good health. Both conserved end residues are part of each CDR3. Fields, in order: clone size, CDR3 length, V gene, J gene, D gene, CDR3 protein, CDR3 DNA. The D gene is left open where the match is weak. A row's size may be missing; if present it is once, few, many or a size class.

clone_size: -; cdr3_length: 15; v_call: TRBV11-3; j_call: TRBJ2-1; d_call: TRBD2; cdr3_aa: CASSLGRDYYNEQFF; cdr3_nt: TGTGCCAGCAGCTTGGGCCGGGACTATTACAATGAGCAGTTCTTC
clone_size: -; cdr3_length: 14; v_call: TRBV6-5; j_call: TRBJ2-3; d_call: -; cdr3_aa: CASSYTLNVGTQYF; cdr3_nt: TGTGCCAGCAGTTACACCCTCAACGTCGGTACGCAGTATTTT
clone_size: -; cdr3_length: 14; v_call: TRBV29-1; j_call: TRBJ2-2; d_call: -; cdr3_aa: CSVEMRQRTGELFF; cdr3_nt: TGCAGCGTTGAAATGCGACAGCGAACCGGGGAGCTGTTTTTT
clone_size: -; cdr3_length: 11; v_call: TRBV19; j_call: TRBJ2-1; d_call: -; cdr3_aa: CASSTGRTKFF; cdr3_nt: TGTGCCAGTAGTACGGGACGGACGAAGTTCTTC
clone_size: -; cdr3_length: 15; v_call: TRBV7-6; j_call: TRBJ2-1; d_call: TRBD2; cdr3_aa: CASSETAGLDNEQFF; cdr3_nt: TGTGCCAGCAGCGAGACTGCGGGACTAGACAATGAGCAGTTCTTC
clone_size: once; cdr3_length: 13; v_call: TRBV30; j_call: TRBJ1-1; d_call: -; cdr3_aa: CAWSPPPLLGAFF; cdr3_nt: TGTGCCTGGAGTCCGCCTCCTCTCCTCGGGGCTTTCTTT
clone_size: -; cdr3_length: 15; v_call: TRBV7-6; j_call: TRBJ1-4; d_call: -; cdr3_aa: CASSLGTRWNEKLFF; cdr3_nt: TGTGCCAGCAGCTTAGGAACGAGGTGGAATGAAAAACTGTTTTTT
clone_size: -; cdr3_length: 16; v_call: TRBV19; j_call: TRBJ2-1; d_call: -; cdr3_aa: CASSVFGSKSYNEQFF; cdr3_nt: TGTGCCAGTAGTGTATTCGGGAGTAAGTCCTACAATGAGCAGTTCTTC
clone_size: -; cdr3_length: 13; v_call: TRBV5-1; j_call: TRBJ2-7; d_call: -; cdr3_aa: CASSEQGSEEQYF; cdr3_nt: TGCGCCAGCAGCGAACAGGGATCGGAAGAGCAGTACTTC
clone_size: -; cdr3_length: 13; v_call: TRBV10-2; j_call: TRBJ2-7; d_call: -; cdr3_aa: CASKGDGPYEQYF; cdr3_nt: TGCGCCAGCAAAGGGGACGGACCCTACGAGCAGTACTTC
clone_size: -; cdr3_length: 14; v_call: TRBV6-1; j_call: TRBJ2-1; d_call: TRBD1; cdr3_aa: CASSSRQGADEQFF; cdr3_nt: TGTGCCAGCAGTAGCCGACAGGGGGCCGATGAGCAGTTCTTC
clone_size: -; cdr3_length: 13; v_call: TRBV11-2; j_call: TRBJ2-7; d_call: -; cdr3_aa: CASSLDNSYEQYF; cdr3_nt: TGTGCCAGCAGCTTGGACAACTCCTACGAGCAGTACTTC
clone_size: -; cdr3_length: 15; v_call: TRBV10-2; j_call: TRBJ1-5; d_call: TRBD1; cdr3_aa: CASSTGTGGYQPQHF; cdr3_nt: TGCGCCAGCAGCACCGGGACAGGGGGCTATCAGCCCCAGCATTTT
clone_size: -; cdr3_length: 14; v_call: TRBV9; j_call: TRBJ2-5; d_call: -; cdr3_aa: CASSPETIGETQYF; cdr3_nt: TGTGCCAGCAGCCCCGAGACAATCGGGGAGACCCAGTACTTC
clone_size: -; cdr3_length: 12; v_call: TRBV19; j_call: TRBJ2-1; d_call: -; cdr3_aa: CARRATRNEQFF; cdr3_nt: TGTGCCAGACGGGCGACACGCAATGAGCAGTTCTTC
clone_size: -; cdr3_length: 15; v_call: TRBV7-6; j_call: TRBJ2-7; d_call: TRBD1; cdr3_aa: CASSSRQGAPYEQYF; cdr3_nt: TGTGCCAGCAGCTCAAGACAGGGGGCCCCCTACGAGCAGTACTTC
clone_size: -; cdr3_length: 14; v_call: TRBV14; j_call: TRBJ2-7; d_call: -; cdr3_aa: CASSQADGAYEQYF; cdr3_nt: TGTGCCAGCAGCCAAGCGGACGGGGCCTACGAGCAGTACTTC
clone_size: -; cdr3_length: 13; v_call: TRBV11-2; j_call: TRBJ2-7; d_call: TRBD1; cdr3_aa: CASTDRVPYEQYF; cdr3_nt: TGTGCCAGCACCGACAGGGTACCCTACGAGCAGTACTTC
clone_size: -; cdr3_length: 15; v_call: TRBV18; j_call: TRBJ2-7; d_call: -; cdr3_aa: CASSPRDTRSYEQYF; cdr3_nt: TGTGCCAGCTCACCACGGGACACCAGATCCTACGAGCAGTACTTC
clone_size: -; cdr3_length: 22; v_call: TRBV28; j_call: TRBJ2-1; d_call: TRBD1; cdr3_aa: CASSPQSALRRTGRPSYNEQFF; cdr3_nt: TGTGCCAGCAGTCCGCAGTCTGCCCTTCGGAGGACAGGGAGGCCCTCCTACAATGAGCAGTTCTTC
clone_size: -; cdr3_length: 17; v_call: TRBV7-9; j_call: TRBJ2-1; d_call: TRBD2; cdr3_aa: CASSLSGLGIFFHEQFF; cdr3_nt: TGTGCCAGCAGCTTATCCGGACTAGGCATTTTTTTCCATGAGCAGTTCTTC
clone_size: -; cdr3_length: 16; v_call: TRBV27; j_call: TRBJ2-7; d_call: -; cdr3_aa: CASSFISSGGPYEQYF; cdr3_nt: TGTGCCAGCAGTTTCATTTCGTCCGGGGGCCCCTACGAGCAGTACTTC
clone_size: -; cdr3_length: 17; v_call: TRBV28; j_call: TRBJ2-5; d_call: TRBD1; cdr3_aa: CASSLSPRDRAWETQYF; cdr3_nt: TGTGCCAGCAGTTTATCCCCCCGGGACAGGGCCTGGGAGACCCAGTACTTC
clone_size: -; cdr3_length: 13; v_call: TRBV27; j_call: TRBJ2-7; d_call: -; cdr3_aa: CASSLRFSYEQYF; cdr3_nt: TGTGCCAGCAGTTTAAGGTTCTCCTACGAGCAGTACTTC
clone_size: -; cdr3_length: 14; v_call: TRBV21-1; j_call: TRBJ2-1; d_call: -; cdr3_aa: CASRWGITYNEQFF; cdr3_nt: TGTGCCAGCAGATGGGGAATCACCTACAATGAGCAGTTCTTC
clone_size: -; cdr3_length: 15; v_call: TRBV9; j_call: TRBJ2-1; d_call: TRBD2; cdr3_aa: CASSVEGLGANEQFF; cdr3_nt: TGTGCCAGCAGCGTTGAAGGACTAGGCGCCAATGAGCAGTTCTTC
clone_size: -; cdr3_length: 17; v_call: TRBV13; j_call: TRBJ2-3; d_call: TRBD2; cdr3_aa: CASSLVGLAGAEHTQYF; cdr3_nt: TGTGCCAGCAGCTTAGTGGGACTAGCGGGAGCCGAACATACGCAGTATTTT
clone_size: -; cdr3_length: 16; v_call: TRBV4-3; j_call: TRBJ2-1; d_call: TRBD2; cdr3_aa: CASSQDRLAGYNEQFF; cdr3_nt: TGCGCCAGCAGCCAAGATCGGCTAGCGGGCTACAATGAGCAGTTCTTC
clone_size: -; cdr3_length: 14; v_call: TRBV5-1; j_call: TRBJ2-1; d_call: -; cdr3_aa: CASSLDVSYNEQFF; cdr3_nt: TGCGCCAGCAGCTTGGATGTCAGTTACAATGAGCAGTTCTTC
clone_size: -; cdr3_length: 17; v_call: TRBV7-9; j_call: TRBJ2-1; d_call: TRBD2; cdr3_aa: CASSLNPGRERWNEQFF; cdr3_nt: TGTGCCAGCAGCTTAAATCCTGGGCGGGAGCGGTGGAATGAGCAGTTCTTC
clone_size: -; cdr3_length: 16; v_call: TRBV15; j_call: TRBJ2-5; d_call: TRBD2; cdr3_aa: CATSRERETIQETQYF; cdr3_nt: TGTGCCACCAGCAGGGAGCGGGAGACGATTCAAGAGACCCAGTACTTC
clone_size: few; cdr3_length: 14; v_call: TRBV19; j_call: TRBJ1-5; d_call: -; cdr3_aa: CASSIPGVGQPQHF; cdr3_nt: TGTGCCAGTAGTATACCAGGGGTCGGTCAGCCCCAGCATTTT
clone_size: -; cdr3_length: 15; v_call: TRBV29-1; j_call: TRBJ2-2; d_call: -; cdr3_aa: CSVESAGSNTGELFF; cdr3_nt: TGCAGCGTTGAATCGGCAGGATCGAACACCGGGGAGCTGTTTTTT
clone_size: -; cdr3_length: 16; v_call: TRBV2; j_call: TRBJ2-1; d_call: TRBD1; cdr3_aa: CASSEPGQGFYNEQFF; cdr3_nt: TGTGCCAGCAGTGAACCTGGACAGGGGTTCTACAATGAGCAGTTCTTC
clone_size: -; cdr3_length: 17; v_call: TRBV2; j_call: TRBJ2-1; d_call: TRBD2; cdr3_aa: CASNRPERDSSYNEQFF; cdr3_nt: TGTGCCAGCAACCGACCCGAGCGGGATAGCTCCTACAATGAGCAGTTCTTC
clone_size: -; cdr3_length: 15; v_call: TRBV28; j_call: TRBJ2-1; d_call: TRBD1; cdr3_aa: CASIDAGDRGRGKFF; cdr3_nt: TGTGCCAGCATAGACGCGGGGGACAGGGGGCGTGGGAAGTTCTTC
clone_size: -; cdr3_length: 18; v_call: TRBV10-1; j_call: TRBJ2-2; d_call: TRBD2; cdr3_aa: CASSVIVLAGVRTGELFF; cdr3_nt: TGCGCCAGCAGTGTAATCGTCCTAGCGGGAGTTCGCACCGGGGAGCTGTTTTTT
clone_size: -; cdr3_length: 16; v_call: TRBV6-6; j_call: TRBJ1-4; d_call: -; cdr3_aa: CASSYTGPATNEKLFF; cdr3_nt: TGTGCCAGCAGTTACACGGGACCCGCAACTAATGAAAAACTGTTTTTT
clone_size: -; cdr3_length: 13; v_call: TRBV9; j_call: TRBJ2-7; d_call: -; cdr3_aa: CASSGGPNYEQYF; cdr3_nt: TGTGCCAGCAGCGGGGGACCTAACTACGAGCAGTACTTC
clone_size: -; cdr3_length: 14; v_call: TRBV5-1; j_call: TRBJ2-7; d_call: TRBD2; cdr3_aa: CASSLALAAYEQYF; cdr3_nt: TGCGCCAGCAGCTTGGCACTAGCGGCATACGAGCAGTACTTC
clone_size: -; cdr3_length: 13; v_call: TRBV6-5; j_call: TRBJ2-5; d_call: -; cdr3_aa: CASSYSAEETQYF; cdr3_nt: TGTGCCAGCAGTTACTCGGCAGAAGAGACCCAGTACTTC
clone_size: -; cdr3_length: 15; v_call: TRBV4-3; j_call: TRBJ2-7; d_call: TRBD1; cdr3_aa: CASSPSTGDTYEQYF; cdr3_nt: TGCGCCAGCAGCCCATCGACAGGGGACACCTACGAGCAGTACTTC
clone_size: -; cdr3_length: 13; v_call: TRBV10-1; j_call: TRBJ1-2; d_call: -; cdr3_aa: CASSESPANGYTF; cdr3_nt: TGCGCCAGCAGTGAGTCTCCGGCGAATGGCTACACCTTC
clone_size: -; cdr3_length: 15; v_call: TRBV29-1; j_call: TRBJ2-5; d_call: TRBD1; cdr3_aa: CSVPRTGGALETQYF; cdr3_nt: TGCAGCGTTCCCCGGACAGGGGGCGCGTTAGAGACCCAGTACTTC
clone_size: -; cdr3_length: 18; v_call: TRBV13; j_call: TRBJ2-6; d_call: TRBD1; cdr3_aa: CASSTRQGRSSGANVLTF; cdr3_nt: TGTGCCAGCAGCACCCGACAGGGGAGGAGCTCTGGGGCCAACGTCCTGACTTTC
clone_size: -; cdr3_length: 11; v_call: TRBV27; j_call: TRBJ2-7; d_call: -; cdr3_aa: CASSSRNEQYF; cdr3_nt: TGTGCCAGCAGTTCCCGCAACGAGCAGTACTTC
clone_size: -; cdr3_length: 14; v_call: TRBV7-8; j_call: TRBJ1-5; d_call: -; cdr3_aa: CASARQGSLGPQHF; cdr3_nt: TGTGCCAGCGCTAGGCAGGGCTCGCTGGGGCCCCAGCATTTT
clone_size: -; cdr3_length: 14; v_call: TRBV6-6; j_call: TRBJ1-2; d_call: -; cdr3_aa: CASTNSPYFYGYTF; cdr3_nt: TGTGCCAGCACTAACTCACCATATTTCTATGGCTACACCTTC
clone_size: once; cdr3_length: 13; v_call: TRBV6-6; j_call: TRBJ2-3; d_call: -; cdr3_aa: CASTTGFTDTQYF; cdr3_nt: TGTGCCAGCACTACAGGGTTCACAGATACGCAGTATTTT
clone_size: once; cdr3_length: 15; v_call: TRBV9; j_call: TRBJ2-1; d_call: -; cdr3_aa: CASSVRDLLINEQFF; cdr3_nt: TGTGCCAGCAGCGTCCGGGACCTACTGATCAATGAGCAGTTCTTC
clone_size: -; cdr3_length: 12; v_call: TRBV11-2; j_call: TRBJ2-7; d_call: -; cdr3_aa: CASSHGSTEQYF; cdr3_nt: TGTGCCAGCAGCCATGGTTCCACGGAGCAGTACTTC
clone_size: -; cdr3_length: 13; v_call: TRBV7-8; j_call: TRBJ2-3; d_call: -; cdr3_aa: CASSMGRTDTQYF; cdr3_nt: TGTGCCAGCAGCATGGGCCGCACAGATACGCAGTATTTT
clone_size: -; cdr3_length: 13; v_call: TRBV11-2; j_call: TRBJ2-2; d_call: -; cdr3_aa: CASSFGGTGELFF; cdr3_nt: TGTGCCAGCAGCTTTGGGGGGACCGGGGAGCTGTTTTTT
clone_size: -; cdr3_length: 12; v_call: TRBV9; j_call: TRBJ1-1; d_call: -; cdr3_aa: CASSVDLGVAFF; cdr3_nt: TGTGCCAGCAGCGTAGATCTAGGCGTGGCTTTCTTT
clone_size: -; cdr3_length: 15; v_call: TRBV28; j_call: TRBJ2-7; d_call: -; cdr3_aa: CASSLLTQGTYEQYF; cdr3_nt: TGTGCCAGCAGTTTATTAACGCAGGGCACCTACGAGCAGTACTTC
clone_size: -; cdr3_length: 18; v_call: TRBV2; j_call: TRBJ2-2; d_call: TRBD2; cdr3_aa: CASSEASRAGASLGELFF; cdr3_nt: TGTGCCAGCAGTGAAGCGAGCAGAGCGGGAGCATCGCTCGGGGAGCTGTTTTTT
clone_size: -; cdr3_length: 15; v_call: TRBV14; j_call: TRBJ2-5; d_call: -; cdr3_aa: CASSQAGSILVTQYF; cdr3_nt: -